These 12 T cell receptor beta chains were sequenced from one sample in a study of shared clonotypes between healthy human individuals. The assay was immunoSEQ multiplex PCR, and TCRdb's table has in-frame clones only and misses some. Of under 650,000 clones listed, 90% to 97% are singletons. The sample was naive CD4+ T cells sorted from blood. This sample's subset: CD45RA+ positively selected. These receptors originate from a woman aged 25 to 39 in good health.

This chain uses TRBV19 with TRBJ1-2; 9 nucleotides align to TRBD1. This CDR3 has 15 residues. The germline V gene has CDR1 LNHDA and CDR2 SQIVND (reference sequence). V trimming: 2 bases; J trimming: 7 bases; junction bases outside the gene matches: 8. CDR3 bases: TGTGCCAGTAGTATACTACCCCGGACAGGGGCTGGCTACACCTTC. As protein: CASSILPRTGAGYTF.

This clone has a single count. The chain is built from TRBV19 and TRBJ2-7, with 9 bases matching TRBD2. The CDR3 has 15 amino acids. The ends lost 3 bases at V and 2 bases at J; junction bases unmatched: 5. Per germline, CDR1 LNHDA and CDR2 SQIVND (reference sequence). CDR3 sequence reads: CASSMTSGYPYEQYF. DNA of the CDR3: TGTGCCAGTAGTATGACTAGCGGCTATCCCTACGAGCAGTACTTC.

The chain has TRBV6-1 and TRBJ2-4; 9 nucleotides agree with TRBD1. This CDR3 is built from 15 residues. Germline V gene lookup returns CDR1 MNHNS and CDR2 SASEGT. The ends lost 7 bases at V and 3 bases at J; junction bases unmatched: 7. The CDR3 bases are TGTGCCAGCACTACGACAGGGGGAGTCAAAAACATTCAGTACTTC. Encoded protein: CASTTTGGVKNIQYF.

The chain joins TRBV5-1 to TRBJ2-7; tentatively, D is TRBD2 (6 bases). The CDR3 sequence is 15 residues long. V lost 0 bases, J lost 5 bases, and 15 bases lay in between. Germline lookup yields CDR1 SGHRS and CDR2 YFSETQ. The DNA of the CDR3 is TGCGCCAGCAGCTTGGCGGGGGACGGCCCCAACGAGCAGTACTTC. This encodes CASSLAGDGPNEQYF. The variable domain in full, completed from reference TRBV5-1 and TRBJ2-7, reads KAGVTQTPRYLIKTRGQQVTLSCSPISGHRSVSWYQQTPGQGLQFLFEYFSETQRNKGNFPGRFSGRQFSNSRSEMNVSTLELGDSALYLCASSLAGDGPNEQYFGPGTRLTVT.

The genes are TRBV11-2 and TRBJ2-7; D may be TRBD2 (6 bases). This CDR3 contains 15 residues. CDR1 SGHAT and CDR2 FQNNGV come from the germline V gene. V gave up 1 base and J gave up 2 bases, with 12 bases separating them. CDR3 in DNA: TGTGCCAGCAGCTTAGGAGTAGCGGAAACCTACGAGCAGTACTTC. Amino acids: CASSLGVAETYEQYF.

The rearrangement uses TRBV27 and TRBJ1-5; D remains unclear. The germline V gene has CDR1 MNHEY and CDR2 SMNVEV (reference sequence). V shed 6 bases and J shed 5 bases, with 11 bases lying between them. The CDR3 extends over 13 amino acids. The CDR3 region has the DNA TGTGCCAGCAGAGGCCAGATGGATCAGCCCCAGCATTTT. Its protein is CASRGQMDQPQHF.

The chain combines TRBV21-1 with TRBJ2-2; TRBD2, as called in the table, went unchecked against the DNA. TRBV21-1 is tagged as a pseudogene. This CDR3 is built from 16 residues. The CDR3 DNA reads as TGTGCCAGCAGCACGCGGGGAGGGAGCATCACCGGGGAGCTGTTTTTT. Amino acids: CASSTRGGSITGELFF.

V and J are TRBV10-3 and TRBJ2-7, with D uncertain. The germline V gene encodes CDR1 ENHRY and CDR2 SYGVKD. The CDR3 consists of 13 residues. With 6 bases removed from V and 3 bases from J, the gap between germline ends came to 12 bases. CDR3 loop: CAIRRLENYEQYF. CDR3 DNA sequence: TGTGCCATCAGGCGACTGGAGAACTACGAGCAGTACTTC.

The chain combines TRBV6-5 with TRBJ2-2; TRBD1 might be the D (5 bases). Germline CDR1 MNHEY, CDR2 SVGAGI. V lost 5 bases and J 0 bases, leaving 10 bases between the germline ends. This CDR3 is 15 amino acids long. The CDR3 bases are TGTGCCAGCAGTGGGGCGAGCGCGAACACCGGGGAGCTGTTTTTT. Translated, it gives CASSGASANTGELFF.

The chain combines TRBV5-4 with TRBJ2-3; D remains unclear. Trimming pared 9 bases from V and 6 bases from J, leaving 8 bases between. CDR1 and CDR2 from the germline V gene are SGHNT and YYREEE (reference sequence). The CDR3 contains 10 residues. The CDR3 sequence is CATTRDTQYF. The CDR3 nucleotides read TGTGCCACGACCCGGGATACGCAGTATTTT.

The V and J genes are TRBV19 and TRBJ2-7; D perhaps matches TRBD2 (6 bases). This CDR3 spans 14 amino acids. CDR1 and CDR2 (germline): LNHDA, SQIVND (reference sequence). Trimming removed 2 bases at V and 2 bases at J, with 10 bases between. The DNA for the CDR3 is TGTGCCAGTAGTATACGGACGGGAGCCTACGAGCAGTACTTC. Its translation is CASSIRTGAYEQYF. Variable domain in full (rest from reference TRBV19 and TRBJ2-7): DGGITQSPKYLFRKEGQNVTLSCEQNLNHDAMYWYRQDPGQGLRLIYYSQIVNDFQKGDIAEGYSVSREKKESFPLTVTSAQKNPTAFYLCASSIRTGAYEQYFGPGTRLTVT.

The chain carries TRBV30 and TRBJ1-4, with 7 bases fitting TRBD1. V trimming: 5 bases; J trimming: 4 bases; junction bases outside the gene matches: 4. The germline V gene encodes CDR1 GTSNPN and CDR2 SVGIG (reference sequence). This CDR3 has 13 amino acids. CDR3 sequence (DNA): TGTGCCTGGGGGACAGCAGATAATGAAAAACTGTTTTTT. Translation: CAWGTADNEKLFF.